The rows below give T cell receptor beta chains drawn from one sample of a study of cytomegalovirus exposure and HLA in healthy donors. Clones were read by immunoSEQ multiplex PCR, and TCRdb kept only the in-frame ones, dropping some. The data hold about 89,000 clones, with about 85% observed a single time. Sequenced material: PBMCs. The receptors here all came from a man aged 40-49 years in good health and CMV-seropositive. The CDR3 runs from the conserved cysteine through the conserved F or W. Fields, in order: CDR3 DNA, CDR3 protein, D gene, clone size, J gene, V gene. A D gene is named only where the DNA matches it firmly. Not every row has a clone size; where given, it reads once, few, many or a size class.

DNA: TGTGCCAGCAGTTTTGCCCGTAAGGGGAGGCCCTACGAGCAGTACTTC
CDR3: CASSFARKGRPYEQYF
D: NA
size: NA
J: TRBJ2-7
V: TRBV27

DNA: TGTGCCAGCAGCTCCCGTTGGTCAGGGGTGGCTTTCTTT
CDR3: CASSSRWSGVAFF
D: NA
size: NA
J: TRBJ1-1
V: TRBV5-6

DNA: TGCAGCGTTGTTCCTTCTAGCGGGGGGTCAGATACGCAGTATTTT
CDR3: CSVVPSSGGSDTQYF
D: TRBD2
size: NA
J: TRBJ2-3
V: TRBV29-1

DNA: TGTGCCAGCAGCAATCAGGACAATAGAGGCTACACCTTC
CDR3: CASSNQDNRGYTF
D: NA
size: NA
J: TRBJ1-2
V: TRBV4-2

DNA: TGCGCCAGCAGCCCAGGACAGGGAAATACCTATGGCTACACCTTC
CDR3: CASSPGQGNTYGYTF
D: TRBD1
size: NA
J: TRBJ1-2
V: TRBV4-1

DNA: TGTGCCAGCTCACCAAGCGGGGGGGTAGGTGAGCAGTTCTTC
CDR3: CASSPSGGVGEQFF
D: TRBD2
size: NA
J: TRBJ2-1
V: TRBV18

DNA: TGTGCCAGCAGCTTAGGGTGGACAGCCCATGGCTACACCTTC
CDR3: CASSLGWTAHGYTF
D: NA
size: NA
J: TRBJ1-2
V: TRBV11-2

DNA: TGTGCCAGCAGCCAATCAAACAGGGTTTCACCCCTCCACTTT
CDR3: CASSQSNRVSPLHF
D: NA
size: NA
J: TRBJ1-6
V: TRBV14

DNA: TGTGCCAGCACCAGGGACAGGCGCTATGGCTACACCTTC
CDR3: CASTRDRRYGYTF
D: TRBD1
size: NA
J: TRBJ1-2
V: TRBV6-1

DNA: TGTGCCACCAGCAGAGATCGCTACGAGCAGTACTTC
CDR3: CATSRDRYEQYF
D: NA
size: NA
J: TRBJ2-7
V: TRBV15

DNA: TGTTCCAGCAGCTTATCCGGGAAGCAGTACTTC
CDR3: CSSSLSGKQYF
D: NA
size: NA
J: TRBJ2-7
V: TRBV7-9

DNA: TGTGCCAGCAGCCAAGGCCTCGGCAGGGTCTACGAGCAGTACTTC
CDR3: CASSQGLGRVYEQYF
D: NA
size: NA
J: TRBJ2-7
V: TRBV14

DNA: TGTGCCAGCAGCTCTGCTAGCGCTAGCTACGAGCAGTACTTC
CDR3: CASSSASASYEQYF
D: NA
size: NA
J: TRBJ2-7
V: TRBV27

DNA: TGTGCCAGCTCCCCGGCGGGGCGGAGTAGCTCCTACAATGAGCAGTTCTTC
CDR3: CASSPAGRSSSYNEQFF
D: NA
size: NA
J: TRBJ2-1
V: TRBV18

DNA: TGTGCCAGCAGCGTCACTACGAACACTGAAGCTTTCTTT
CDR3: CASSVTTNTEAFF
D: NA
size: few
J: TRBJ1-1
V: TRBV9

DNA: TGTGCCAGCAGCTTAGCGGGGACAGGGACAGATACGCAGTATTTT
CDR3: CASSLAGTGTDTQYF
D: TRBD1
size: NA
J: TRBJ2-3
V: TRBV7-2

DNA: TGTGCCAGCAGCTCCCCGGGACAGCAAGAGACCCAGTACTTC
CDR3: CASSSPGQQETQYF
D: TRBD1
size: NA
J: TRBJ2-5
V: TRBV7-9

DNA: TGTGCCAGTAGTACCGGGACAGGCCTCAATCAGCCCCAGCATTTT
CDR3: CASSTGTGLNQPQHF
D: TRBD1
size: NA
J: TRBJ1-5
V: TRBV19

DNA: TGTGCCAGCTCACCAGCTTATGACACCTACGAGCAGTACTTC
CDR3: CASSPAYDTYEQYF
D: NA
size: NA
J: TRBJ2-7
V: TRBV18

DNA: TGTGCCAGCAGCCCGGGACAGGGGGACACTGAAGCTTTCTTT
CDR3: CASSPGQGDTEAFF
D: TRBD1
size: NA
J: TRBJ1-1
V: TRBV7-8

DNA: TGTGCCAGTAGTAAGTGGGGAGGGGCTAACACTGAAGCTTTCTTT
CDR3: CASSKWGGANTEAFF
D: NA
size: NA
J: TRBJ1-1
V: TRBV19

DNA: TGTGCCATCAGCCTTAGCAAAGGGGGCAATGAGCAGTTCTTC
CDR3: CAISLSKGGNEQFF
D: NA
size: NA
J: TRBJ2-1
V: TRBV10-3

DNA: TGTGCCAGCAGCCCGGGACTAGCGGCAAACAATGAGCAGTTCTTC
CDR3: CASSPGLAANNEQFF
D: TRBD2
size: NA
J: TRBJ2-1
V: TRBV7-3

DNA: TGTGCCAGCAGCGCCTTACTAGCGGGAAGCTCCTACAATGAGCAGTTCTTC
CDR3: CASSALLAGSSYNEQFF
D: TRBD2
size: NA
J: TRBJ2-1
V: TRBV7-6

DNA: TGTGCCAGCAGCCCCGGGACTAGCACAGATACGCAGTATTTT
CDR3: CASSPGTSTDTQYF
D: NA
size: NA
J: TRBJ2-3
V: TRBV9

DNA: TGCGCCAGCAGCCTAGGGACAATCCCTGAAGCTTTCTTT
CDR3: CASSLGTIPEAFF
D: NA
size: NA
J: TRBJ1-1
V: TRBV7-2

DNA: TGCGCCAGCAGCTCCGCGGGGGCCCAAAACATTCAGTACTTC
CDR3: CASSSAGAQNIQYF
D: NA
size: NA
J: TRBJ2-4
V: TRBV5-1

DNA: TGCAGCGCTGGTTTAGGGGTTGGATTGGTTGGCTACACCTTC
CDR3: CSAGLGVGLVGYTF
D: NA
size: few
J: TRBJ1-2
V: TRBV29-1

DNA: TGTGCCAGCAGCTTAGGGTTACCTAGCGGATCCTACAATGAGCAGTTCTTC
CDR3: CASSLGLPSGSYNEQFF
D: TRBD2
size: NA
J: TRBJ2-1
V: TRBV7-6

DNA: TGTGCCAGCAGGGCTAGCGGGAGGGCGGATACGCAGTATTTT
CDR3: CASRASGRADTQYF
D: TRBD2
size: NA
J: TRBJ2-3
V: TRBV28

DNA: TGTGCCAGCAGCTCCGTAGCGGGGGGGGAAAAAGATACGCAGTATTTT
CDR3: CASSSVAGGEKDTQYF
D: TRBD2
size: NA
J: TRBJ2-3
V: TRBV7-3

DNA: TGTGCCAGTGGATTAGCGGGAGGTGAGACCCAGTACTTC
CDR3: CASGLAGGETQYF
D: TRBD2
size: NA
J: TRBJ2-5
V: TRBV25-1

DNA: TGCAGCGTTGTTTTATCCGGGACAGGGCTAAATCAGCCCCAGCATTTT
CDR3: CSVVLSGTGLNQPQHF
D: TRBD1
size: NA
J: TRBJ1-5
V: TRBV29-1

DNA: TGTGCCTGGAGGCTAGCGGGGTCCGACAATGAGCAGTTCTTC
CDR3: CAWRLAGSDNEQFF
D: TRBD2
size: NA
J: TRBJ2-1
V: TRBV30

DNA: TGTGCCAGTAGTGAAGGCCGGGACAGATATGGCTACACCTTC
CDR3: CASSEGRDRYGYTF
D: TRBD1
size: NA
J: TRBJ1-2
V: TRBV19

DNA: TGTGCCAGCAGCTTGGAGGCACGGACAAATTCACCCCTCCACTTT
CDR3: CASSLEARTNSPLHF
D: NA
size: once
J: TRBJ1-6
V: TRBV5-4

DNA: TGTGCCAGCTCAAAGTCAACGGGGGAAACCGGGGAGCTGTTTTTT
CDR3: CASSKSTGETGELFF
D: NA
size: NA
J: TRBJ2-2
V: TRBV18

DNA: TGTGCCAGCAGTCCCACTGGGGGCGGGACCCAGTACTTC
CDR3: CASSPTGGGTQYF
D: NA
size: NA
J: TRBJ2-5
V: TRBV6-1

DNA: TGTGCCATCAGTGAGACAGGGGGCGCGAGTACCGGGGAGCTGTTTTTT
CDR3: CAISETGGASTGELFF
D: TRBD1
size: NA
J: TRBJ2-2
V: TRBV10-3

DNA: TGCGCCAGCAGCTTGGGGGCAGGGGGCTTGGGAGAGACCCAGTACTTC
CDR3: CASSLGAGGLGETQYF
D: TRBD1
size: once
J: TRBJ2-5
V: TRBV5-1

DNA: TGTGCCAGCAGCTTTGGGCGGGAGGATGAAAAACTGTTTTTT
CDR3: CASSFGREDEKLFF
D: NA
size: NA
J: TRBJ1-4
V: TRBV7-9

DNA: TGTGCCAGCAGCCAAGGGACAGGGGTTGAAGCTTTCTTT
CDR3: CASSQGTGVEAFF
D: TRBD1
size: once
J: TRBJ1-1
V: TRBV11-3

DNA: TGTGCCAGCAGCTTACAGGGGGTCCAAGAGACCCAGTACTTC
CDR3: CASSLQGVQETQYF
D: TRBD1
size: NA
J: TRBJ2-5
V: TRBV5-6

DNA: TGTGCCAGCAGTTTAGGACAGGCCTCCAATGAGCAGTTCTTC
CDR3: CASSLGQASNEQFF
D: TRBD1
size: once
J: TRBJ2-1
V: TRBV27